This T cell receptor (beta chain) derives from a study of T cell repertoires in cytomegalovirus infection. TCRdb reprocessed the reads via MiXCR and lists one record per CDR3 protein. Of approximately 300,000 distinct CDR3 sequences in the sample, 25% to 30% were seen once. CDR1 SGHRS and CDR2 YFSETQ come from the germline V gene. The CDR3 spans 11 residues. V was clipped by 4 bases and J by 5 bases, with 4 bases between them. There are a few counts of this clonotype. Antigen: not known. The chain joins TRBV5-1 to TRBJ2-1; no clear D. Specimen: cultured PBMCs, collected from culture after CMV antigen stimulation. The sequence came from a human donor in good health (CMV status not recorded). Some clones in this sample may be carry-over from other donors' samples. The CDR3 coding sequence is TGCGCCAGCAGCCAAAACAATGAGCAGTTCTTC. Amino acid sequence: CASSQNNEQFF.